The source of this T cell receptor (beta chain) is a study of cytotoxic CD8 clonotypes in ibrutinib-treated CLL. Broader study findings: The public clonotypes identified were infrequent and showed contraction or stability on treatment.

Produced via immunoSEQ multiplex PCR; TCRdb's table is partial and in-frame only. This table has about 160,000 clones, more than 75% appearing once. The germline V and J ends were trimmed by 2 bases and 6 bases, with 11 bases remaining between them. CDR3 length: 14 amino acids. CDR1 and CDR2 from the germline V gene are SGHTA and FQGNSA. Regarding this clone: Its target is unknown.

The TCR was taken from a human donor with chronic lymphocytic leukemia. Sequenced material: PBMCs, taken after 12 months of ibrutinib treatment. The rearrangement links TRBV7-2 to TRBJ2-1; D is unclear. The CDR3: CASSLSFKSNEQFF. CDR3 in DNA: TGTGCCAGCAGCTTATCCTTTAAGAGCAATGAGCAGTTCTTC.